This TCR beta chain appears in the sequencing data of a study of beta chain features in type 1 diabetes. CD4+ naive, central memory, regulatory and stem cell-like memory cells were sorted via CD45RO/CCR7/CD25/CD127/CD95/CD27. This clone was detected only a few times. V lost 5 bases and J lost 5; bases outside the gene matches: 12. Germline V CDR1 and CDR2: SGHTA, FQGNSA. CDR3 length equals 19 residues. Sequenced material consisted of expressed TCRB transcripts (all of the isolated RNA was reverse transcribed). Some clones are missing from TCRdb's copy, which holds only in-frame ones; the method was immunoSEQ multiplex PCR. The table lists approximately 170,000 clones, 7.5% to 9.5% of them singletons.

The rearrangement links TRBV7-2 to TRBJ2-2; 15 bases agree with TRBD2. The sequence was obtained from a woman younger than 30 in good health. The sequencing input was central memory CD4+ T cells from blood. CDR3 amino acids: CASSLDFLGTSGRTGELFF. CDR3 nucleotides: TGTGCCAGCAGCCTAGACTTCCTCGGGACTAGCGGGAGGACCGGGGAGCTGTTTTTT.